The present entry profiles one TCR beta chain with its context. At the DNA level, this CDR3 is encoded by other sequences in the same sample as well. The data are from a study of shared clonotypes between healthy human individuals. Generated by immunoSEQ multiplex PCR, the TCRdb table keeps only in-frame clones and is missing some. The table records about 2 million clones, 85% to 95% of them present only once. Each donor was a Caucasian adult residing in Nashville, Tennessee. The CDR3 has 15 residues. CDR1 and CDR2 (germline): SEHNR, FQNEAQ (reference sequence). The V gene lost 5 bases and the J gene lost 4 bases, with 15 bases spanning the gap.

The receptor comes from a man younger than 30 in good health. The gene calls are TRBV7-9 and TRBJ1-5; D might be TRBD1 (5 bases). The sequenced material came from naive CD4+ T cells sorted from blood. This sample's subset: CD45RA+ positively selected. The CDR3 spells CASSPTGTGNQPQHF. As DNA, the CDR3 is TGTGCCAGCAGCCCGACCGGGACGGGAAATCAGCCCCAGCATTTT.